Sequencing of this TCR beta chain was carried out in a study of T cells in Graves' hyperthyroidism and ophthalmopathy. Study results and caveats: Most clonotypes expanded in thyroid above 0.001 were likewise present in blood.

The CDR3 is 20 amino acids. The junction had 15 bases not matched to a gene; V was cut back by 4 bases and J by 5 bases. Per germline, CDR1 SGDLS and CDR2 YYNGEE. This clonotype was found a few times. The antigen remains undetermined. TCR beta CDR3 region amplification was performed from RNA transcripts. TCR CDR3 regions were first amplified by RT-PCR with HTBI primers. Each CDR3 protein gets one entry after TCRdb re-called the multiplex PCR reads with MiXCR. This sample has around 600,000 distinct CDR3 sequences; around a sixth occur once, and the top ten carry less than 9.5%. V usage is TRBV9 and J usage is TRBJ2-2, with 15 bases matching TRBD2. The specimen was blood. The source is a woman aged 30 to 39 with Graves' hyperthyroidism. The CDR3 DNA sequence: TGTGCCAGCAGCCCGAGGACTAGCGGGAGGGCCTCACAAATTACCGGGGAGCTGTTTTTT. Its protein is CASSPRTSGRASQITGELFF.